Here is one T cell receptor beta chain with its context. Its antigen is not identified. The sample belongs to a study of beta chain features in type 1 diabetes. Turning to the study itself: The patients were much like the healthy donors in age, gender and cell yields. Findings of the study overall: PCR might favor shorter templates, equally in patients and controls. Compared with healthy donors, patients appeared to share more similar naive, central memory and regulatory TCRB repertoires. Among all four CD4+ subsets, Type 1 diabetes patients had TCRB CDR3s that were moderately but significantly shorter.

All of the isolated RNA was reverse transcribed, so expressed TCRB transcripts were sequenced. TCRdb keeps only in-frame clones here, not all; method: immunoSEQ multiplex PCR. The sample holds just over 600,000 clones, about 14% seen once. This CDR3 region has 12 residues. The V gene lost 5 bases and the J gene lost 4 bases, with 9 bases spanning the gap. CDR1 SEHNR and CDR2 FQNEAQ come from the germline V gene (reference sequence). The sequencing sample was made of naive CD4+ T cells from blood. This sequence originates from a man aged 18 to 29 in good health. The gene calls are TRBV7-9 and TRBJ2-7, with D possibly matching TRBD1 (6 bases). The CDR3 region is CASSGQGYEQYF. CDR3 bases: TGTGCCAGCAGCGGCCAGGGGTACGAGCAGTACTTC.